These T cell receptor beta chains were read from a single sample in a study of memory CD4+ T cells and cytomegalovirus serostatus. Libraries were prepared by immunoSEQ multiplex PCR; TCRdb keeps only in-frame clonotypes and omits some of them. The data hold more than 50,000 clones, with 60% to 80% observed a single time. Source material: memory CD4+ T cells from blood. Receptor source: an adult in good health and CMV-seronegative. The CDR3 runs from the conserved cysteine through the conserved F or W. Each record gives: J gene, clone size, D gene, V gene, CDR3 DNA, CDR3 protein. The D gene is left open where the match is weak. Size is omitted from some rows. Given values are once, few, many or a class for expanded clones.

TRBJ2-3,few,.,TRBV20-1,TGCAGTGCTAGAGATACAGATACGCAGTATTTT,CSARDTDTQYF
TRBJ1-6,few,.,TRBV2,TGTGCCAGCAGTCCCCGGGATTCACCCCTCCACTTT,CASSPRDSPLHF
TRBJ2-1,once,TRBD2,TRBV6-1,TGTGCCAGCATATTAGCGGGGGCTTACAATGAGCAGTTCTTC,CASILAGAYNEQFF
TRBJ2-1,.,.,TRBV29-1,TGCAGCGTCCATTGGGGGTCGCCTCGGGATGAGCAGTTCTTC,CSVHWGSPRDEQFF
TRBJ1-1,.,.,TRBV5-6,TGTGCCAGCAGCTTTCCCGACATGTGGGACACTGAAGCTTTCTTT,CASSFPDMWDTEAFF
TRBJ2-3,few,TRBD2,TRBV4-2,TGTGCCAGCAGCCTCACTAGCGGGGGGGGCCCTAGCACAGATACGCAGTATTTT,CASSLTSGGGPSTDTQYF
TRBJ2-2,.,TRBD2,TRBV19,TGTGCCAGTAGCCCCGGGACTAGAACCGGGGAGCTGTTTTTT,CASSPGTRTGELFF
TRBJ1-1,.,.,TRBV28,TGTGCCAGCAGCCCCGGACAGCTCACTGAAGCTTTCTTT,CASSPGQLTEAFF
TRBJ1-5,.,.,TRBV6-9,TGTGCCAGCAGTTCAAGGAGCTATGGCCAGCATTTT,CASSSRSYGQHF
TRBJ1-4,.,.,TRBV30,TGTGCCTGGAGTGTAACATCGGACGAAAAACTGTTTTTT,CAWSVTSDEKLFF
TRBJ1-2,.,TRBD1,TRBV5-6,TGTGCCAGCAGCTGGACAGGGAATACTAACTATGGCTACACCTTC,CASSWTGNTNYGYTF
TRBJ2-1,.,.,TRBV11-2,TGTGCCAGCAGCTTGCCGGGGCGTGGTGAGCAGTTCTTC,CASSLPGRGEQFF
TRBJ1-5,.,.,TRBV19,TGTGCCAGTAGTATGGCGGCCCCGGGGGGTTCGGAAGATAGCAATCAGCCCCAGCATTTT,CASSMAAPGGSEDSNQPQHF
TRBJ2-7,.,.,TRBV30,TGTGCCGGCGACATCGCAAACTCCTACGAGCAGTACTTC,CAGDIANSYEQYF
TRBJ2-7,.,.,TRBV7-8,TGTACCAGCAGCCCGGCGGGGTTAGGCTACGAGCAGTACTTC,CTSSPAGLGYEQYF
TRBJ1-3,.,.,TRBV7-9,TGTGCCAGCAGCCACCCGTACGCTGGAAACACCATATATTTT,CASSHPYAGNTIYF
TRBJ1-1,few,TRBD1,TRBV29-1,TGCAGCGCCGGGACAGGGTCGACTGAAGCTTTCTTT,CSAGTGSTEAFF
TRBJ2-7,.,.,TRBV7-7,TGTGCCAGCAGCGAGGGTAGCTCCTACGAGCAGTACTTC,CASSEGSSYEQYF
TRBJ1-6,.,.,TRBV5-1,TGCGCCAGCAGCTTGGATGGTTCCAGCGTTCCCCTCCACTTT,CASSLDGSSVPLHF
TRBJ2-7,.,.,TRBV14,TGTGCCAGCAGCCAAGTTCTGGGGCAGGGAAGGCTCGAGCAGTACTTC,CASSQVLGQGRLEQYF
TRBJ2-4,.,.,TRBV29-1,TGCAGCGTTGAAGGCAGCAGGGATTTAGCCAAAAACATTCAGTACTTC,CSVEGSRDLAKNIQYF
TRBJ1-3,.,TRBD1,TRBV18,TGTGCCAGCTCACCAGGGGACAGGGCTTCTGGAAACACCATATATTTT,CASSPGDRASGNTIYF
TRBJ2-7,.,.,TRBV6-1,TGTGCCACCCAAAAGAGGACAGCTTTCTACGAGCAGTACTTC,CATQKRTAFYEQYF
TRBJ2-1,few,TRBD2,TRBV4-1,TGCGCCAGCAGCCAAGTCATCGGGGGACTAGGATCAACCAATGAGCAGTTCTTC,CASSQVIGGLGSTNEQFF
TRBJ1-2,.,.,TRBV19,TGTGCCAGTAGTATGATCGGGGCCAACTATGGCTACACCTTC,CASSMIGANYGYTF
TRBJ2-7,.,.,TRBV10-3,TGTGCCATCAGTGAAGGAGGGGCTTCCTACGAGCAGTACTTC,CAISEGGASYEQYF
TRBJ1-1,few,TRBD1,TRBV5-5,TGTGCCAGCAGCTTGACTCCGGGACAGACGAACACTGAAGCTTTCTTT,CASSLTPGQTNTEAFF
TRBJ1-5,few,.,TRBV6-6,TGTGCCAGCACCCGAGTAGCACGGGGGCCCCAGCATTTT,CASTRVARGPQHF
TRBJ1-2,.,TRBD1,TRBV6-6,TGTGCCACCACTACCGGGACAGGGAGCGGCTACACCTTC,CATTTGTGSGYTF
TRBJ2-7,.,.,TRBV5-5,TGTGCCAGCAGCCGGGCAGGCCGGGACGAGCAGTACTTC,CASSRAGRDEQYF
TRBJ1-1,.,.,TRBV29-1,TGCAGCGTTAGAGGTTCGAAGAACACTGAAGCTTTCTTT,CSVRGSKNTEAFF
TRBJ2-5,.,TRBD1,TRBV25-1,TGTGCCAGCAGTGAGGACAGGGGCAGTACTATAGTTCAAGAGACCCAGTACTTC,CASSEDRGSTIVQETQYF
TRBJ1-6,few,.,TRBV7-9,TGTGCCAGCATCCTCGGACAGAATTCACCCCTCCACTTT,CASILGQNSPLHF
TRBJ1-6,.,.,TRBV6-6,TGTGCCAGCAGTTACGGGGGCGGCTATAATTCACCCCTCCACTTT,CASSYGGGYNSPLHF
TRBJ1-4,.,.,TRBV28,TGTGCCAGCACTCTAGGGACAACTAATGAAAAACTGTTTTTT,CASTLGTTNEKLFF
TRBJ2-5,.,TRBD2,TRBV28,TGTGCCAGCACCCAACCCGTAGCGGGGGGCCGGGAGACCCAGTACTTC,CASTQPVAGGRETQYF
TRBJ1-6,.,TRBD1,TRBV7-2,TGTGCCAGCAGCTTAGAGCGGCAGGGGGCTTCACCCCTCCACTTT,CASSLERQGASPLHF
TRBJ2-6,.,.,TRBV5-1,TGCGCCAGCAGCTCCCAAACAACTGGGGCCAACGTCCTGACTTTC,CASSSQTTGANVLTF
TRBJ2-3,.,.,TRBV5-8,TGTGCCAGCAGCCACAATGGCAGGGAATTTCCGGATACGCAGTATTTT,CASSHNGREFPDTQYF